This is a list of T cell receptor beta chains from one sample in a study of T cell responses to AZD1222 COVID-19 vaccine. Sequenced by immunoSEQ multiplex PCR; TCRdb stores in-frame clones only, minus some. In the table there are about 150,000 clones, roughly 86% of which are singletons. The sequences come from peripheral blood, collected 28 days after the second AZD1222 dose. These receptors came from an adult who received the AZD1222 COVID-19 vaccine. Both conserved end residues are part of each CDR3. The order of the fields is D gene, clone size, J gene, V gene, CDR3 protein, CDR3 DNA. D genes are given only for firm matches. Some rows have no size entry. The others give once, few or many, or a class for an expanded clone.

-	-	TRBJ1-3	TRBV2	CASSEGRSGNTIYF	TGTGCCAGCAGTGAGGGTCGTTCTGGAAACACCATATATTTT
-	-	TRBJ1-3	TRBV6-5	CASTETAGNTIYF	TGTGCCAGCACCGAGACAGCTGGAAACACCATATATTTT
-	-	TRBJ1-2	TRBV6-5	CARLLGVAYGYTF	TGTGCCAGACTCTTGGGGGTCGCCTATGGCTACACCTTC
-	-	TRBJ1-1	TRBV11-2	CASSKTGNTEAFF	TGTGCCAGCAGCAAGACAGGGAACACTGAAGCTTTCTTT
TRBD1	-	TRBJ1-2	TRBV6-6	CASSYSQGANYGYTF	TGTGCCAGCAGTTACTCCCAGGGGGCTAACTATGGCTACACCTTC
TRBD1	-	TRBJ2-7	TRBV15	CATSRGTGARDYEQYF	TGTGCCACCAGCAGAGGCACAGGGGCGAGGGACTACGAGCAGTACTTC
-	once	TRBJ1-1	TRBV6-4	CADEQRMNTEAFF	TGTGCCGACGAACAGCGGATGAACACTGAAGCTTTCTTT
-	-	TRBJ2-3	TRBV30	CAWNIAFSTDTQYF	TGTGCCTGGAACATAGCCTTCAGCACAGATACGCAGTATTTT
TRBD1	-	TRBJ1-4	TRBV2	CASSFGTGFEKLFF	TGTGCCAGCAGCTTCGGGACAGGTTTTGAAAAACTGTTTTTT
-	-	TRBJ2-1	TRBV6-5	CASTPIRSYNEQFF	TGTGCCAGCACCCCGATCCGTTCCTACAATGAGCAGTTCTTC
-	-	TRBJ1-5	TRBV29-1	CSPEGGIQPQHF	TGCAGCCCGGAGGGGGGAATTCAGCCCCAGCATTTT
TRBD1	-	TRBJ1-1	TRBV9	CASSPGQGALNTEAFF	TGTGCCAGCAGCCCGGGACAGGGGGCCTTGAACACTGAAGCTTTCTTT
TRBD1	-	TRBJ2-5	TRBV5-1	CASSFTPGGGETQYF	TGCGCCAGCAGCTTTACACCAGGGGGTGGGGAGACCCAGTACTTC
-	-	TRBJ2-5	TRBV24-1	CATSFLTGSSVAQETQYF	TGTGCCACCAGCTTCTTAACGGGGTCCAGTGTAGCCCAAGAGACCCAGTACTTC
-	-	TRBJ1-5	TRBV6-1	CASSEGVGGRPQHF	TGTGCCAGCAGTGAAGGGGTTGGGGGGCGGCCCCAGCATTTT
TRBD1	-	TRBJ1-2	TRBV9	CASSVARTGSNYGYTF	TGTGCCAGCAGCGTAGCTAGGACAGGGAGCAACTATGGCTACACCTTC
TRBD1	once	TRBJ1-5	TRBV15	CATSRGDRRRPQHF	TGTGCCACCAGCAGAGGGGACAGGAGGAGGCCCCAGCATTTT
TRBD1	-	TRBJ1-3	TRBV28	CASSSPQGAVGNTIYF	TGTGCCAGCAGTTCGCCGCAGGGGGCGGTTGGAAACACCATATATTTT
-	-	TRBJ1-1	TRBV5-8	CASSFFGTGGNTEAFF	TGTGCCAGCAGCTTCTTTGGGACTGGGGGGAACACTGAAGCTTTCTTT
TRBD1	-	TRBJ1-6	TRBV6-6	CASSSVPGQGGHSYNSPLHF	TGTGCCAGCAGCTCGGTACCGGGACAGGGAGGGCACTCCTATAATTCACCCCTCCACTTT
-	-	TRBJ2-7	TRBV27	CASSYGILPQGEQYF	TGTGCCAGCAGTTACGGGATACTCCCACAGGGCGAGCAGTACTTC
TRBD1	-	TRBJ1-3	TRBV6-5	CASSRQGASGNTIYF	TGTGCCAGCAGTCGACAGGGGGCGTCTGGAAACACCATATATTTT
-	-	TRBJ1-3	TRBV18	CASSPFEGGNTIYF	TGTGCCAGCTCGCCTTTTGAGGGTGGAAACACCATATATTTT
TRBD1	-	TRBJ2-1	TRBV27	CASSFGQGNPSYNEQFF	TGTGCCAGCAGTTTTGGACAGGGTAATCCCTCCTACAATGAGCAGTTCTTC
-	-	TRBJ1-1	TRBV6-2/TRBV6-3	CASSYPAGEAFF	TGTGCCAGCAGTTACCCCGCGGGTGAAGCTTTCTTT
-	-	TRBJ2-3	TRBV29-1	CSVVRGALDTQYF	TGCAGCGTTGTCAGGGGGGCCCTAGATACGCAGTATTTT
-	-	TRBJ1-4	TRBV27	CASSLDRKGGKLFF	TGTGCCAGCAGCTTAGACAGGAAGGGAGGAAAACTGTTTTTT
-	-	TRBJ1-4	TRBV28	CASSQQGEKLFF	TGTGCCAGCAGTCAACAGGGAGAAAAACTGTTTTTT
-	few	TRBJ1-5	TRBV4-2	CASSQGTDNVQPQHF	TGTGCCAGCAGCCAAGGGACGGATAATGTTCAGCCCCAGCATTTT
TRBD1	-	TRBJ2-3	TRBV6-2/TRBV6-3	CASSSRQGKLDF	TGTGCCAGCAGTTCCAGACAGGGAAAGTTAGATTTT
-	-	TRBJ2-4	TRBV5-6	CASSAWAAGNIQYF	TGTGCCAGCAGCGCCTGGGCAGCGGGAAACATTCAGTACTTC
-	-	TRBJ2-4	TRBV2	CASRASGFGKNIQYF	TGTGCCAGCAGGGCAAGTGGGTTCGGCAAAAACATTCAGTACTTC
TRBD2	-	TRBJ2-7	TRBV3-1/TRBV3-2	CASSQGPSGSGYEQYF	TGTGCCAGCAGCCAAGGGCCTAGCGGGAGTGGGTACGAGCAGTACTTC
-	-	TRBJ2-7	TRBV7-8	CASRGGPGYEQYF	TGTGCCAGCAGAGGAGGGCCGGGTTACGAGCAGTACTTC
-	-	TRBJ1-2	TRBV19	CASRPLGGLYTF	TGTGCCAGTCGGCCCCTCGGGGGACTCTACACCTTC
TRBD1	few	TRBJ1-4	TRBV19	CASSIFRDREGPNEKLFF	TGTGCCAGTAGTATTTTCCGGGACAGGGAAGGGCCTAATGAAAAACTGTTTTTT
TRBD2	-	TRBJ2-1	TRBV19	CASSILISGSDEQFF	TGTGCCAGTAGTATCTTGATTAGCGGGAGTGATGAGCAGTTCTTC
-	-	TRBJ2-7	TRBV7-9	CASSSAGIYEQYF	TGTGCCAGCAGTTCGGCCGGGATCTACGAGCAGTACTTC
TRBD2	few	TRBJ2-1	TRBV2	CASITGTSNEQFF	TGTGCCAGTATTACCGGGACTAGCAATGAGCAGTTCTTC
-	-	TRBJ1-1	TRBV6-5	CASSNRDGSEAFF	TGTGCCAGCAGCAACAGGGATGGTAGTGAAGCTTTCTTT
-	once	TRBJ2-7	TRBV19	CASSDSSYEQYF	TGTGCCAGTAGTGACAGTTCCTACGAGCAGTACTTC
-	-	TRBJ1-1	TRBV10-3	CAISERVGEAFF	TGTGCCATCAGTGAGAGGGTGGGTGAAGCTTTCTTT
-	-	TRBJ2-7	TRBV6-2/TRBV6-3	CASSYVLAYEQYF	TGTGCCAGCAGTTACGTCCTGGCCTACGAGCAGTACTTC
TRBD2	-	TRBJ2-3	TRBV27	CASSLGLATDTQYF	TGTGCCAGCAGTTTGGGACTAGCAACAGATACGCAGTATTTT